These T cell receptor beta chains were read from a single sample in a study of breast tumors, draining lymph nodes, adjacent tissues. TCRdb reanalysed the multiplex PCR reads using MiXCR and keeps one entry per CDR3 protein. Of some 100,000 distinct CDR3 sequences in the sample, less than 25% were seen once. Sequencing was done on a sample of axillary lymph node tissue. The source of these receptors is a female donor with breast cancer. Some clones in this sample may be carry-over from other donors' samples. CDR3s include the opening cysteine and the closing phenylalanine or tryptophan. Expanded clones get a size class; other rows say once, few or many, or leave the size out.

cdr3_aa	v_call	clone_size	j_call
CASSQVGVNEQFF	TRBV4-1	many	TRBJ2-1
CAWSNHLWEQYF	TRBV30	many	TRBJ2-7
CASSFPGGTEAFF	TRBV7-9	-	TRBJ1-1
CASSQDIINGNEKLFF	TRBV4-1	many	TRBJ1-4
CATSLGVLTDTQYF	TRBV15	many	TRBJ2-3
CASSDSIRQGPQPQHF	TRBV6-4	many	TRBJ1-5
CASSLNRKGSAFF	TRBV14	-	TRBJ1-1
CASSPGIWETQYF	TRBV18	-	TRBJ2-5
CSASSVPYGYTF	TRBV20-1	many	TRBJ1-2
CASTVQEGLRYERYF	TRBV2	-	TRBJ2-7
CAWSVQTNEQYF	TRBV30	many	TRBJ2-7
CASSWGTVANYGYTF	TRBV7-9	-	TRBJ1-2
CASSRDRGAEQYF	TRBV18	many	TRBJ2-7
CASSKGDRRDTQYF	TRBV4-2	-	TRBJ2-3
CASSQSWQVISGYTF	TRBV4-1	many	TRBJ1-2
CASSIGGGDSEAFF	TRBV5-1	once	TRBJ1-1
CASASGSETQYF	TRBV12-3/TRBV12-4	many	TRBJ2-5
CASSPTQRGTEQYF	TRBV18	few	TRBJ2-7
CASSGQEGETQYF	TRBV6-1	-	TRBJ2-5
CASSLDPRSGNTIYF	TRBV28	many	TRBJ1-3